These 5 T cell receptor beta chains were sequenced from one sample in a study of T cell responses to AZD1222 COVID-19 vaccine. Sequenced by immunoSEQ multiplex PCR; TCRdb stores in-frame clones only, minus some. The sample contains 98,000 or so clones, roughly 90% of which appear only once. The source material was peripheral blood, sampled on day 0 of AZD1222 vaccination. Receptors were obtained from an adult in good health.

This clone came up once. This chain uses TRBV7-3 with TRBJ1-6; D unresolved. V lost 1 base to trimming and J lost 4 bases, with 5 bases between them. The germline V gene encodes CDR1 SGHTA and CDR2 FQGTGA. The CDR3 is made up of 14 amino acids. CDR3 loop: CASSLSTYNSPLHF. The DNA of the CDR3 is TGTGCCAGCAGCTTAAGCACGTATAATTCACCCCTCCACTTT.

The rearrangement links TRBV3-1 (or the pseudogene TRBV3-2) to TRBJ1-1, with a possible D match to TRBD1 (5 bases). Germline CDR1 and CDR2: LGHDT and YNNKEL (reference sequence). V lost 1 base and J lost 9, with 15 bases in between. CDR3 length: 14 amino acids. CDR3 loop: CASSQGGNFDQAFF. The CDR3 region has the DNA TGTGCCAGCAGCCAAGGGGGCAACTTCGACCAAGCTTTCTTT.

This sequence joins TRBV7-9 and TRBJ1-2; possible D gene TRBD1, 5 bases. The CDR3 is made up of 16 amino acids. With 1 base removed from V and 2 bases from J, the gap between germline ends came to 14 bases. Germline V gives CDR1 SEHNR, CDR2 FQNEAQ (reference sequence). CDR3 protein: CASSLGGAGSNYGYTF. DNA of the CDR3: TGTGCCAGCAGCTTAGGCGGCGCAGGGTCAAACTATGGCTACACCTTC. The full variable domain, its missing parts supplied by reference TRBV7-9 and TRBJ1-2, is DTGVSQNPRHKITKRGQNVTFRCDPISEHNRLYWYRQTLGQGPEFLTYFQNEAQLEKSRLLSDRFSAERPKGSFSTLEIQRTEQGDSAMYLCASSLGGAGSNYGYTFGSGTRLTVV.

V gene TRBV6-5 combines with J gene TRBJ1-1, with D tentatively TRBD1 (6 bases). The germline V gene has CDR1 MNHEY and CDR2 SVGAGI. The CDR3 length is 14 residues. Trimming pared 6 bases from V and 3 bases from J, leaving 14 bases between. For the CDR3, the DNA is TGTGCCAGCAGCATGACAGGCGATCACACTGAAGCTTTCTTT. Protein: CASSMTGDHTEAFF.

This clone was observed a single time. The chain has TRBV9 and TRBJ2-1; 9 bases map to TRBD1. CDR1 is SGDLS and CDR2 is YYNGEE in the germline V gene. Trimming cost V 3 bases and J 6 bases; bases outside gene matches: 7. The CDR3 totals 15 residues. CDR3 nucleotides: TGTGCCAGCAGCGCTGGGGACAGGGTGAGCAATGAGCAGTTCTTC. Amino acids: CASSAGDRVSNEQFF. Full variable domain (remainder filled in from reference TRBV9 and TRBJ2-1): DSGVTQTPKHLITATGQRVTLRCSPRSGDLSVYWYQQSLDQGLQFLIQYYNGEERAKGNILERFSAQQFPDLHSELNLSSLELGDSALYFCASSAGDRVSNEQFFGPGTRLTVL.